These 30 T cell receptor beta chains came from one sample sequenced in a study of shared clonotypes between healthy human individuals. Terminally differentiated effector memory CD45RA+ cells were excluded by CCR7 positive selection of CD45RO-negative cells. Only in-frame clones appear in the TCRdb table, and some are missing; sequencing was by immunoSEQ multiplex PCR. The sample consists of approximately 2,000,000 clones, 80% to 95% of them appearing once. The specimen was naive CD8+ T cells from PBMCs. The receptors come from a man between 18 and 29 years old in good health. Some clones in this sample may be carry-over from other donors' samples.

The chain carries TRBV11-2 and TRBJ2-2, with D possibly matching TRBD2 (6 bases). With 10 bases removed from V and 2 bases from J, the gap between germline ends came to 14 bases. The CDR3 has 14 residues. Per germline, CDR1 SGHAT and CDR2 FQNNGV. For the CDR3, the DNA is TGTGCCACGTCCGTCGGGGGAAACACCGGGGAGCTGTTTTTT. Protein sequence: CATSVGGNTGELFF.

The chain links TRBV20-1 to TRBJ2-1; maybe TRBD2 (6 bases). Germline V gene lookup returns CDR1 DFQATT and CDR2 SNEGSKA (reference sequence). There are 9 residues in the CDR3. CDR3 nucleotides: TGCACTCTAGCGAATGAGCAGTTCTTC. It encodes CTLANEQFF.

This sequence joins TRBV13 and TRBJ2-7; TRBD1 aligns across 11 bases. This CDR3 is 15 amino acids long. V was clipped by 4 bases and J by 3 bases; unmatched bases: 5. CDR1 PRHDT and CDR2 FYEKMQ come from the germline V gene (reference sequence). As DNA, the CDR3 is TGTGCCAGCAGCTCAGGACAGGGGGCCGTCTACGAGCAGTACTTC. Translation gives CASSSGQGAVYEQYF. The variable domain in full, completed from reference TRBV13 and TRBJ2-7, reads AAGVIQSPRHLIKEKRETATLKCYPIPRHDTVYWYQQGPGQDPQFLISFYEKMQSDKGSIPDRFSAQQFSDYHSELNMSSLELGDSALYFCASSSGQGAVYEQYFGPGTRLTVT.

The V gene is TRBV7-8, the J gene TRBJ2-5; D is uncertain. The germline V gene has CDR1 SGHVS and CDR2 FQNEAQ. The CDR3 is 15 residues long. V was shortened by 5 bases and J by 0 bases, with 13 bases between the two germline ends. CDR3 nucleotide sequence: TGTGCCAGCAGCCCACGGACGGCGTACCAAGAGACCCAGTACTTC. Protein: CASSPRTAYQETQYF. Complete variable domain (other parts from reference TRBV7-8 and TRBJ2-5): GAGVSQSPRYKVAKRGQDVALRCDPISGHVSLFWYQQALGQGPEFLTYFQNEAQLDKSGLPSDRFFAERPEGSVSTLKIQRTQQEDSAVYLCASSPRTAYQETQYFGPGTRLLVL.

This clone appeared a few times. The chain has TRBV28 and TRBJ2-7, with D perhaps given as TRBD1 or TRBD2 (5 bases each). The CDR3 is made up of 12 amino acids. Germline CDR1 and CDR2: MDHEN and SYDVKM. Trimming took off 4 bases at V and 6 bases at J, with 10 bases between the two ends. The CDR3 coding sequence is TGTGCCAGCAGTTCCCGGGACCCCGAGCAGTACTTC. This codes for CASSSRDPEQYF. Looking up the rest from reference TRBV28 and TRBJ2-7 gives the full variable domain: DVKVTQSSRYLVKRTGEKVFLECVQDMDHENMFWYRQDPGLGLRLIYFSYDVKMKEKGDIPEGYSVSREKKERFSLILESASTNQTSMYLCASSSRDPEQYFGPGTRLTVT.

The J gene is TRBJ2-6, the V gene TRBV18; tentatively, D is TRBD1 (6 bases). CDR1 and CDR2 from the germline V gene are KGHSH and LQKENI. V lost 2 bases and J 0 bases, leaving 14 bases between the germline ends. CDR3 length: 18 residues. The CDR3 DNA reads as TGTGCCAGCTCACCATACGGGCAGGGGCGCTCTGGGGCCAACGTCCTGACTTTC. Protein product: CASSPYGQGRSGANVLTF. The complete variable domain, with remaining parts taken from reference TRBV18 and TRBJ2-6, reads NAGVMQNPRHLVRRRGQEARLRCSPMKGHSHVYWYRQLPEEGLKFMVYLQKENIIDESGMPKERFSAEFPKEGPSILRIQQVVRGDSAAYFCASSPYGQGRSGANVLTFGAGSRLTVL.

The sample holds one count of this clone. The rearrangement joins TRBV7-3 to TRBJ2-2; D is possibly TRBD2 (5 bases). Germline lookup yields CDR1 SGHTA and CDR2 FQGTGA. The CDR3 contains 15 residues. V lost 5 bases to trimming and J lost 0 bases, with 10 bases between them. This chain's CDR3 is CASSPKGANTGELFF. For the CDR3, the DNA is TGTGCCAGCAGCCCTAAGGGAGCGAACACCGGGGAGCTGTTTTTT.

V is TRBV5-6 and J is TRBJ2-1, with D possibly called TRBD1 or TRBD2 (5 bases each). Trimming cost V 4 bases and J 10 bases, with 9 bases left between them. Germline V gene lookup returns CDR1 SGHDT and CDR2 YYEEEE. The CDR3 spans 11 residues. This CDR3 is CASSKGPEQFF. The DNA of the CDR3 is TGTGCCAGCAGCAAGGGACCGGAGCAGTTCTTC.

This clone is a singleton in its sample. This chain connects TRBV28 to TRBJ1-1, with TRBD1 matching over 7 bases. Trimming removed 6 bases from V and 0 bases from J; junction bases left unmatched: 7. Germline V gives CDR1 MDHEN, CDR2 SYDVKM. CDR3 length: 15 amino acids. CDR3 amino acids: CASSAHRGMNTEAFF. The CDR3, as DNA: TGTGCCAGCAGCGCCCACAGGGGAATGAACACTGAAGCTTTCTTT. Combining the CDR3 with reference TRBV28 and TRBJ1-1 gives the whole variable domain DVKVTQSSRYLVKRTGEKVFLECVQDMDHENMFWYRQDPGLGLRLIYFSYDVKMKEKGDIPEGYSVSREKKERFSLILESASTNQTSMYLCASSAHRGMNTEAFFGQGTRLTVV.

The genes are TRBV2 and TRBJ2-7; 14 bases line up with TRBD2. This CDR3 region has 17 residues. The germline V gene encodes CDR1 SNHLY and CDR2 FYNNEI. V trimming: 4 bases; J trimming: 3 bases; junction bases outside the gene matches: 8. CDR3: CASSGTSGRRGVYEQYF. The CDR3 bases are TGTGCCAGCAGTGGGACTAGCGGGAGGAGGGGCGTCTACGAGCAGTACTTC. Looking up the rest from reference TRBV2 and TRBJ2-7 gives the full variable domain: EPEVTQTPSHQVTQMGQEVILRCVPISNHLYFYWYRQILGQKVEFLVSFYNNEISEKSEIFDDQFSVERPDGSNFTLKIRSTKLEDSAMYFCASSGTSGRRGVYEQYFGPGTRLTVT.

V is TRBV28 and J is TRBJ1-5; 7 bases line up with TRBD1. Trimming took 5 bases from V and 2 from J; bases not matched to a gene: 9. Germline CDR1 is MDHEN and CDR2 is SYDVKM. The CDR3 extends over 16 amino acids. Here the CDR3 DNA reads TGTGCCAGCAGTCCTACAGGGGAATTAGGCAATCAGCCCCAGCATTTT. Translation gives CASSPTGELGNQPQHF.

The chain has TRBV15 and TRBJ2-5, with D maybe TRBD1 (5 bases). Trimming stripped 6 bases from V and 2 bases from J, with 13 bases between. Germline lookup yields CDR1 LNHNV and CDR2 YYDKDF (reference sequence). There are 14 residues in the CDR3. The CDR3 sequence: CATRVTDTQETQYF. The CDR3 DNA reads TGTGCCACCAGAGTGACGGACACACAAGAGACCCAGTACTTC.

This clone occurred once. The chain combines TRBV9 with TRBJ2-1; a weak D match, TRBD2 (5 bases). Between the trimmed V and J ends, which lost 0 bases and 3 bases, there was a span of 10 bases. This CDR3 is built from 15 residues. Per germline, CDR1 SGDLS and CDR2 YYNGEE. The CDR3 sequence: CASSVGRGNYNEQFF. The CDR3 coding sequence is TGTGCCAGCAGCGTAGGCCGGGGAAACTACAATGAGCAGTTCTTC. Combining the CDR3 with reference TRBV9 and TRBJ2-1 gives the whole variable domain DSGVTQTPKHLITATGQRVTLRCSPRSGDLSVYWYQQSLDQGLQFLIQYYNGEERAKGNILERFSAQQFPDLHSELNLSSLELGDSALYFCASSVGRGNYNEQFFGPGTRLTVL.

This chain uses TRBV27 with TRBJ2-3; a weak D match, TRBD1 (5 bases). This CDR3 has 17 residues. Germline V lookup: CDR1 MNHEY, CDR2 SMNVEV (reference sequence). V was cut by 5 bases and J by 0 bases, with 18 bases left in between. This CDR3 reads CASSPPLEGASTDTQYF. The DNA for the CDR3 is TGTGCCAGCAGTCCCCCCTTGGAAGGGGCGAGCACAGATACGCAGTATTTT.

This chain joins TRBV6-6 and TRBJ2-3; the match to TRBD1 covers 8 bases. The junction had 8 bases not matched to a gene; V was cut back by 5 bases and J by 4 bases. In germline, CDR1 is MNHNY, CDR2 SVGAGI (reference sequence). This CDR3 spans 15 amino acids. CDR3 nucleotides: TGTGCCAGCAGTCCCCTATCAGGGGGCGCAGATACGCAGTATTTT. Residues: CASSPLSGGADTQYF.

V usage is TRBV7-6 and J usage is TRBJ2-5, with 8 bases aligning to TRBD2. The junction had 12 bases not matched to a gene; V was cut back by 5 bases and J by 4 bases. CDR3 length: 16 amino acids. From germline, CDR1 is SGHVS and CDR2 FNYEAQ. The CDR3 coding sequence is TGTGCCAGCAGCCTAGAAGTAGCGGGGAGGGGAGAGACCCAGTACTTC. Amino acids: CASSLEVAGRGETQYF.

This chain joins TRBV28 and TRBJ2-4, with D perhaps TRBD1 (6 bases). Between the trimmed V and J ends, which lost 5 bases and 5 bases, there was a span of 22 bases. Germline V gene data show CDR1 as MDHEN and CDR2 as SYDVKM. The CDR3 length is 17 residues. The CDR3 protein is CASSPPGRQAGQNIQYF. As DNA, the CDR3 is TGTGCCAGCAGTCCCCCCGGCCGACAGGCCGGGCAAAACATTCAGTACTTC.

The chain recombines TRBV27 with TRBJ1-1; 8 bases match TRBD1. V gave up 0 bases and J gave up 5 bases; unmatched junction bases: 5. CDR3 length: 15 residues. Germline V gene data show CDR1 as MNHEY and CDR2 as SMNVEV (reference sequence). The CDR3 loop reads CASSLSRTGKTEAFF. The CDR3 DNA reads TGTGCCAGCAGTTTATCGAGGACAGGGAAAACTGAAGCTTTCTTT.

With respect to this clone: Within the sample, other DNA sequences also encode this same CDR3. This chain links TRBV4-1 with TRBJ2-7; 8 bases align to TRBD1. V lost 3 bases to trimming and J lost 2 bases; unmatched junction nucleotides: 3. The V gene's germline CDR1 is MGHRA and CDR2 YSYEKL. This CDR3 region has 14 residues. The CDR3 DNA reads as TGCGCCAGCAGCCACCGACAGGGGACCTACGAGCAGTACTTC. Protein product: CASSHRQGTYEQYF.

The chain combines TRBV7-8 with TRBJ2-5; D possibly corresponds to TRBD2 (7 bases). This CDR3 is built from 15 residues. Trimming pared 4 bases from V and 4 bases from J, leaving 16 bases between. CDR1 is SGHVS and CDR2 is FQNEAQ in the germline V gene. The CDR3 sequence is CASSSLGGARETQYF. CDR3 in DNA: TGTGCCAGCAGCTCGTTGGGGGGGGCTCGAGAGACCCAGTACTTC.

V and J are TRBV27 and TRBJ2-1; TRBD1 agrees at 7 bases. The CDR3 is made up of 15 amino acids. The germline V gene has CDR1 MNHEY and CDR2 SMNVEV (reference sequence). The ends lost 6 bases at V and 0 bases at J; junction bases unmatched: 5. CDR3 bases: TGTGCCAGCAGGGACAGGCTTAGCTCCTACAATGAGCAGTTCTTC. It codes for CASRDRLSSYNEQFF.

Concerning this clone: Other DNA sequences within the sample encode an identical CDR3. This sequence joins TRBV7-9 and TRBJ2-7, with D perhaps matching TRBD1 or TRBD2 (5 bases each). The germline CDR1 and CDR2 sequences are SEHNR and FQNEAQ (reference sequence). Trimming removed 1 base at V and 4 bases at J, with 11 bases between. The CDR3 has 14 residues. The CDR3 bases are TGTGCCAGCAGCTTAGTTGGGGGAACTTACGAGCAGTACTTC. Translating it yields CASSLVGGTYEQYF.

V is TRBV28 and J is TRBJ2-3; possible D gene TRBD1, 6 bases. V shed 6 bases and J shed 2 bases, with 30 bases lying between them. The CDR3 runs to 20 residues. Germline lookup yields CDR1 MDHEN and CDR2 SYDVKM. The CDR3 loop is CASSPARGAVKAGATDTQYF. CDR3 DNA: TGTGCCAGCAGCCCAGCTAGGGGAGCTGTTAAGGCAGGGGCCACAGATACGCAGTATTTT.

The CDR3 here is CASRGWTGRGEAFF. In DNA form, the CDR3 reads TGTGCCAGCAGGGGATGGACAGGGAGAGGTGAAGCTTTCTTT. V is TRBV6-1 and J is TRBJ1-1; 8 bases fit TRBD1. The CDR3 length is 14 residues. J was trimmed by 7 bases and V by 6 bases; bases with no gene match: 10. Germline V gene sequence: CDR1 MNHNS, CDR2 SASEGT.

This rearrangement joins TRBV6-5 to TRBJ1-2; TRBD1 matches 8 bases. CDR3 length: 13 amino acids. Trimming at V came to 6 bases and at J to 7 bases, leaving 7 bases not matched to a gene. CDR1 and CDR2 (germline): MNHEY, SVGAGI. The CDR3 spells CASSLDRAVGYTF. The CDR3 DNA is TGTGCCAGCAGCCTGGACAGGGCCGTTGGCTACACCTTC.

For this clone: The sample contains more than one DNA sequence encoding this CDR3. The V call is TRBV6-5, the J call TRBJ2-2; a possible D gene is TRBD1 (5 bases). The CDR3 has 15 amino acids. The germline gives CDR1 MNHEY, CDR2 SVGAGI. V shed 0 bases and J shed 1 base, with 6 bases lying between them. CDR3 sequence reads: CASSYSGENTGELFF. CDR3 nucleotide sequence: TGTGCCAGCAGTTACTCAGGGGAGAACACCGGGGAGCTGTTTTTT.

The chain has TRBV11-3 and TRBJ2-1, with TRBD2 matching 9 bases. From germline, CDR1 is SGHNT and CDR2 YENEEA. The V gene end was trimmed by 4 bases and the J gene end by 2 bases; junction bases not matched to a gene: 6. The CDR3 covers 16 residues. The DNA for the CDR3 is TGTGCCAGCAGCTCCGCAGCGGGAGGTCCCTACAATGAGCAGTTCTTC. Translation: CASSSAAGGPYNEQFF.

The genes are TRBV9 and TRBJ2-3; no clear D. The CDR3 spans 17 residues. Deletions cut 3 bases from V and 1 base from J, with 18 bases between. CDR1 and CDR2 (germline): SGDLS, YYNGEE. In DNA, the CDR3 is TGTGCCAGCAGCGATATCCCCTCGGGTCACCGCACAGATACGCAGTATTTT. Its protein product is CASSDIPSGHRTDTQYF.

The V gene is TRBV28, the J gene TRBJ1-4; tentatively, D is TRBD1 (6 bases). The V gene's germline CDR1 is MDHEN and CDR2 SYDVKM. The V and J ends lost 4 bases and 14 bases respectively, with 17 bases between them. The CDR3 is 13 residues long. The DNA of the CDR3 is TGTGCCAGCAGTTCCGGACAGAGCGTATCGCTGTTTTTT. Its translation is CASSSGQSVSLFF. The entire variable domain, with the rest obtained from reference TRBV28 and TRBJ1-4, is as follows: DVKVTQSSRYLVKRTGEKVFLECVQDMDHENMFWYRQDPGLGLRLIYFSYDVKMKEKGDIPEGYSVSREKKERFSLILESASTNQTSMYLCASSSGQSVSLFFGSGTQLSVL.

This clone was counted a few times. The V and J genes are TRBV6-6 and TRBJ1-1, with a possible D match to TRBD1 (6 bases). The CDR3 has 13 amino acids. CDR1 MNHNY and CDR2 SVGAGI come from the germline V gene (reference sequence). The V gene lost 5 bases and the J gene lost 1 base, with 8 bases spanning the gap. This chain's CDR3 is CASSLQGNTEAFF. CDR3 DNA sequence: TGTGCCAGCAGTCTACAGGGGAACACTGAAGCTTTCTTT.